These 32 T cell receptor beta chains came from one sample sequenced in a study of blood T cells in healthy people across ages. Using a J-beta primer mix together with a sample-barcoded 5' primer, a second PCR was run for roughly 6 to 12 cycles. TCRdb recomputed calls from the 5' RACE reads with MiXCR, one row per CDR3 protein. This table holds about 1.4 million distinct CDR3 sequences, roughly 64% found once. The sample consisted of blood. These receptors all stem from a young man in good health.

The V gene is TRBV29-1, the J gene TRBJ2-3; D gene unclear. The V end was cut by 3 bases, the J end by 3 bases, with 10 bases between. Germline CDR1 and CDR2: SQVTM and ANQGSEA. The CDR3 contains 13 residues. The CDR3 loop reads CSVEPPGTDTQYF. The DNA for the CDR3 is TGCAGCGTTGAGCCCCCCGGGACAGATACGCAGTATTTT.

The J gene is TRBJ2-7, the V gene TRBV25-1; tentatively, D is TRBD1 (6 bases). V was pared by 5 bases and J by 3 bases, with 14 bases between. The CDR3 length is 14 residues. From germline, CDR1 is MGHDK and CDR2 SYGVNS. The CDR3 loop reads CASSNSGTNYEQYF. The CDR3 region has the DNA TGTGCCAGCAGTAACTCCGGGACAAACTACGAGCAGTACTTC.

The V and J genes are TRBV10-3 and TRBJ2-7; D call uncertain. There are 13 residues in the CDR3. V was shortened by 6 bases and J by 4 bases, with 13 bases between the two germline ends. Per the germline V gene, CDR1 is ENHRY and CDR2 is SYGVKD. The CDR3 sequence is CAISGVDGYEQYF. The CDR3 DNA reads as TGTGCCATCAGCGGAGTCGACGGGTACGAGCAGTACTTC.

This clonotype showed up just a few times. The rearrangement joins TRBV5-1 to TRBJ2-4, with D perhaps TRBD2 (5 bases). CDR3 length: 15 residues. Trimming removed 0 bases from V and 5 bases from J, with 12 bases in between. CDR1 SGHRS and CDR2 YFSETQ come from the germline V gene. CDR3 in DNA: TGCGCCAGCAGCTTGGCCGAGGGAGTTGAAAACATTCAGTACTTC. Amino acid sequence: CASSLAEGVENIQYF.

This chain joins TRBV20-1 and TRBJ2-7; a weak D match, TRBD1 (6 bases). The CDR3 length is 14 residues. V lost 4 bases and J 0 bases, leaving 13 bases between the germline ends. Germline CDR1 is DFQATT and CDR2 is SNEGSKA (reference sequence). The CDR3 nucleotides read TGCAGTGCTACAGGGGCCCAGAGCTCCTACGAGCAGTACTTC. This sequence encodes CSATGAQSSYEQYF.

This clonotype was seen just once. The chain has TRBV11-2 and TRBJ2-1; 8 nucleotides line up with TRBD1. J was trimmed by 3 bases and V by 5 bases; bases with no gene match: 12. Germline CDR1 is SGHAT and CDR2 is FQNNGV. This CDR3 has 17 amino acids. The CDR3 spells CASSPLFRGPFYNEQFF. The DNA of the CDR3 is TGTGCCAGCAGCCCCCTGTTCAGGGGGCCCTTCTACAATGAGCAGTTCTTC.

This chain uses TRBV6-5 with TRBJ2-2; D is unclear. The CDR3 length is 13 residues. In germline, CDR1 is MNHEY, CDR2 SVGAGI. V was cut by 2 bases and J by 3 bases, with 4 bases left in between. CDR3 residues: CASSYLDTGELFF. CDR3 sequence (DNA): TGTGCCAGCAGTTACCTTGACACCGGGGAGCTGTTTTTT.

The chain links TRBV14 to TRBJ1-1; the match to TRBD1 covers 7 bases. Looked up from germline, CDR1 is SGHDN and CDR2 is FVKESK. CDR3 length: 14 residues. The J segment lost 6 bases and the V segment lost 3 bases, leaving 7 bases of the junction unmatched. This CDR3 reads CASSQETGFPEAFF. The DNA of the CDR3 is TGTGCCAGCAGCCAGGAGACAGGGTTCCCTGAAGCTTTCTTT.

The V gene is TRBV5-1, the J gene TRBJ1-1, with D unresolved. The V and J ends lost 5 bases and 0 bases respectively, with 14 bases between them. Germline V gene sequence: CDR1 SGHRS, CDR2 YFSETQ. The CDR3 totals 15 residues. This chain's CDR3 is CASRPTTVLNTEAFF. Written as DNA, the CDR3 is TGCGCCAGCAGACCCACTACAGTTCTGAACACTGAAGCTTTCTTT.

This clonotype was detected once. The rearrangement links TRBV4-2 to TRBJ2-7; D is perhaps TRBD2 (5 bases). Trimming stripped 2 bases from V and 3 bases from J, with 14 bases between. Germline CDR1 LGHNA, CDR2 YNFKEQ. The CDR3 consists of 15 residues. This chain's CDR3 is CASSQNEGLNYEQYF. In DNA form, the CDR3 reads TGTGCCAGCAGCCAAAACGAAGGACTGAACTACGAGCAGTACTTC.

The chain couples TRBV11-2 to TRBJ1-2, with D maybe TRBD1 (5 bases). The V end lost 0 bases, the J end lost 5 bases, and 13 bases lay between the germline ends. Germline V gives CDR1 SGHAT, CDR2 FQNNGV. The CDR3 length is 15 residues. Written as DNA, the CDR3 is TGTGCCAGCAGCTTAGATCTAGGTACAGGATATGGCTACACCTTC. It translates to CASSLDLGTGYGYTF.

This chain links TRBV4-1 with TRBJ2-4; D gene uncertain. The V and J ends lost 0 bases and 1 base respectively, with 10 bases between them. CDR3 size: 16 residues. The germline CDR1 and CDR2 sequences are MGHRA and YSYEKL. The CDR3 sequence is CASSQDFGTAKNIQYF. The CDR3 nucleotides are TGCGCCAGCAGCCAAGATTTTGGAACGGCCAAAAACATTCAGTACTTC.

The gene calls are TRBV29-1 and TRBJ1-3; D unclear. CDR3 length: 15 amino acids. Germline V lookup: CDR1 SQVTM, CDR2 ANQGSEA. Trimming pared 3 bases from V and 1 base from J, leaving 13 bases between. The CDR3 sequence is CSVDLLGVSGNTIYF. CDR3 coding DNA: TGCAGCGTTGATCTGCTTGGGGTATCTGGAAACACCATATATTTT.

This clonotype was counted once. The rearrangement joins TRBV28 to TRBJ2-7, with 9 bases aligning to TRBD1. CDR1 MDHEN and CDR2 SYDVKM come from the germline V gene. J gave up 4 bases and V 5 bases, and 12 bases lay outside the gene matches. The CDR3 length is 16 residues. The CDR3 is CASSPNRGRTIYEQYF. The CDR3 bases are TGTGCCAGCAGTCCCAACAGGGGGCGGACAATTTACGAGCAGTACTTC.

The chain has TRBV5-1 and TRBJ2-7; unclear D gene. The CDR3 is 15 amino acids. Germline V lookup: CDR1 SGHRS, CDR2 YFSETQ. Trimming shortened V by 0 bases and J by 2 bases, and 12 bases separated the two germline ends. CDR3 loop: CASSLEITTTYEQYF. DNA of the CDR3: TGCGCCAGCAGCTTGGAGATCACAACCACCTACGAGCAGTACTTC.

The chain has TRBV20-1 and TRBJ2-7; D unresolved. The DNA end lines up better with TRBJ2-5; the J call may be wrong. The CDR3 consists of 14 residues. The germline V gene has CDR1 DFQATT and CDR2 SNEGSKA (reference sequence). CDR3 protein: CSATRADGGETQYF. The CDR3 nucleotides are TGCAGTGCTACCCGTGCGGACGGTGGGGAGACCCAGTACTTC.

The chain joins TRBV6-7 to TRBJ2-5; D possibly corresponds to TRBD2 (6 bases). TRBV6-7 is an open reading frame, and its role is uncertain. The CDR3 spans 10 residues. V was pared by 4 bases and J by 12 bases, with 9 bases between. CDR3 nucleotide sequence: TGTGCCAGCAGTTCACCTAGCGAGTACTTC. The encoded protein is CASSSPSEYF.

The table lists this clonotype with a count of one. This sequence joins TRBV29-1 and TRBJ2-5; D is possibly TRBD1 (6 bases). Looked up from germline, CDR1 is SQVTM and CDR2 is ANQGSEA. CDR3 size: 14 residues. V was clipped by 4 bases and J by 4 bases, with 16 bases between them. DNA of the CDR3: TGCAGCGTTGGGAGGCAGGGGTTGGGAGAGACCCAGTACTTC. Translation: CSVGRQGLGETQYF.

Only a few counts were recorded for this clonotype. The chain has TRBV7-2 and TRBJ2-7, with TRBD2 matching over 12 bases. CDR1 and CDR2 from the germline V gene are SGHTA and FQGNSA. Trimming removed 5 bases from V and 0 bases from J; junction bases left unmatched: 5. The CDR3 has 16 residues. In DNA form, the CDR3 reads TGTGCCAGCAGCCTCCGACTAGCGGGGGACTCCTACGAGCAGTACTTC. Protein sequence: CASSLRLAGDSYEQYF.

With regard to this clonotype: At one boundary the junction diverges from the germline segment, which might be a read error. The rearrangement links TRBV12-3 or TRBV12-4 to TRBJ2-7, with D perhaps TRBD1 (6 bases). The CDR3 has 12 residues. CDR3 in DNA: TGTGCCAGCAGTTGGACAGCCTACGAGCAGAACTTC. Its translation is CASSWTAYEQNF.

This chain joins TRBV7-9 and TRBJ1-4; D remains unclear. The length of the CDR3 is 13 residues. Germline V gives CDR1 SEHNR, CDR2 FQNEAQ (reference sequence). The V end lost 0 bases, the J end lost 6 bases, and 5 bases lay between the germline ends. DNA for the CDR3: TGTGCCAGCAGCTTAGCGGCAGATGAAAAACTGTTTTTT. Its translation: CASSLAADEKLFF.

The sample holds a few counts of this clonotype. The genes are TRBV6-5 and TRBJ1-5; D is unclear. Trimming left V 6 bases short and J 3 bases short, with 9 bases between. Germline assignment: CDR1 MNHEY and CDR2 SVGAGI. The CDR3 consists of 13 residues. The CDR3 DNA is TGTGCCAGCAGAACCCAACCCAATCAGCCCCAGCATTTT. It translates to CASRTQPNQPQHF.

This clonotype was seen a single time. The CDR3 region is CASSGKSGQGYYSNQPQHF. Here the CDR3 DNA reads TGTGCCAGCAGTGGTAAATCGGGACAGGGATATTATAGCAATCAGCCCCAGCATTTT. This chain uses TRBV2 with TRBJ1-5; 9 bases line up with TRBD1. The germline gives CDR1 SNHLY, CDR2 FYNNEI. V gave up 4 bases and J gave up 0 bases; unmatched junction bases: 13. The CDR3 loop spans 19 amino acids.

The V call is TRBV4-1, the J call TRBJ2-1, with D perhaps matching TRBD2 (6 bases). CDR3 length: 15 residues. Between the trimmed V and J ends, which lost 0 bases and 7 bases, there was a span of 13 bases. CDR1 and CDR2 (germline): MGHRA, YSYEKL. CDR3 amino acids: CASSQEPGLKNEQFF. The CDR3 nucleotides are TGCGCCAGCAGCCAAGAACCGGGACTGAAGAATGAGCAGTTCTTC.

The rearrangement links TRBV28 to TRBJ2-7, with a possible D match to TRBD1 (6 bases). Trimming took off 11 bases at V and 0 bases at J, with 11 bases between the two ends. Germline CDR1 reads MDHEN; CDR2 reads SYDVKM. This CDR3 has 12 amino acids. The CDR3 coding sequence is TGTGCCGCTCAGGGGTCCTCCTACGAGCAGTACTTC. It is translated as CAAQGSSYEQYF.

The V and J genes are TRBV6-1 and TRBJ1-6, with D perhaps matching TRBD1 (6 bases). Germline CDR1 reads MNHNS; CDR2 reads SASEGT. V lost 5 bases, J lost 6 bases, and 14 bases lay in between. The CDR3 length is 15 residues. The CDR3 loop reads CASSRQDTSNSPLHF. The CDR3, as DNA: TGTGCCAGCAGTAGACAGGATACAAGTAATTCACCCCTCCACTTT.

This sequence joins TRBV7-2 and TRBJ2-5; 7 positions match TRBD1. Near its end, the DNA agrees better with TRBJ2-7, so the J call may be wrong. Germline values: CDR1 SGHTA, CDR2 FQGNSA. This CDR3 has 14 residues. In nucleotides, the CDR3 is TGTGCCAGCAGCCCCCTAGGACAGGTCGGCGAGCAGTACTTC. Translated, it gives CASSPLGQVGEQYF.

The chain has TRBV6-6 and TRBJ2-1; no firm D call. Per germline, CDR1 MNHNY and CDR2 SVGAGI (reference sequence). V was pared by 6 bases and J by 7 bases, with 13 bases between. There are 13 residues in the CDR3. CDR3 nucleotide sequence: TGTGCCAGCAGCCAGGTGAAGGAGAATGAGCAGTTCTTC. The encoded protein is CASSQVKENEQFF.

Note on this clonotype: Relative to the germline gene, one junction end is altered; a read error may explain this. The chain has TRBV7-9 and TRBJ2-4, with TRBD2 as a possible D gene (5 bases). The CDR3 totals 14 residues. The germline CDR1 and CDR2 sequences are SEHNR and FQNEAQ (reference sequence). The CDR3 here is CASSLEGSQNTQYF. The DNA for the CDR3 is TGTGCCAGCAGCTTAGAAGGGAGCCAAAACACTCAGTACTTC.

The chain employs TRBV24-1 and TRBJ2-3; TRBD2 might be the D (7 bases). The CDR3 runs to 16 residues. The V gene's germline CDR1 is KGHDR and CDR2 SFDVKD. V shed 1 base and J shed 2 bases, with 12 bases lying between them. In DNA form, the CDR3 reads TGTGCCACCAGTGATTTTGCGGGGGCCAACACAGATACGCAGTATTTT. Amino acid sequence: CATSDFAGANTDTQYF.

As DNA, the CDR3 is TGCGCCAGCAGCTTGTATCAGCGGGGGGGCGCGGATACGCAGTATTTT. This codes for CASSLYQRGGADTQYF. The V call is TRBV5-1, the J call TRBJ2-3; TRBD2 agrees at 10 bases. J gave up 6 bases and V 1 base, and 8 bases lay outside the gene matches. Germline V gene lookup returns CDR1 SGHRS and CDR2 YFSETQ. CDR3 length equals 16 residues.

This clonotype was detected only a few times. The chain employs TRBV5-6 and TRBJ1-1; D ambiguous. Germline CDR1 is SGHDT and CDR2 is YYEEEE. The CDR3 is 11 amino acids. V lost 1 base to trimming and J lost 8 bases, with 6 bases between them. In DNA, the CDR3 is TGTGCCAGCAGCTTGTTACTGGAAGCTTTCTTT. It encodes CASSLLLEAFF. Variable domain in full (rest from reference TRBV5-6 and TRBJ1-1): DAGVTQSPTHLIKTRGQQVTLRCSPKSGHDTVSWYQQALGQGPQFIFQYYEEEERQRGNFPDRFSGHQFPNYSSELNVNALLLGDSALYLCASSLLLEAFFGQGTRLTVV.